One T cell receptor beta chain is described in this entry. This specimen comes from a study of blood T cell repertoires in COVID-19. Study context: From the United States, Italy and Spain came samples of acute and convalescent COVID-19.

Trimming removed 6 bases from V and 1 base from J; junction bases left unmatched: 2. CDR3 length equals 13 residues. Germline CDR1 reads ENHRY; CDR2 reads SYGVKD. Original data processing: Amplifying reference gene primers gave estimates of nucleated cell counts. Only in-frame clones appear in the TCRdb table, and some are missing; sequencing was by immunoSEQ multiplex PCR. V and J calls and clone size are as listed in that table; D and trimming were resolved from the DNA. Here the sample spans 55,000 to 75,000 clones, around 87% being singletons. The chain has TRBV10-3 and TRBJ1-1; 7 nucleotides align to TRBD1. This receptor was obtained from a human donor with active COVID-19. The donor label of this sample is uncertain. The specimen was peripheral blood. CDR3 in amino acids: CAIRGQQNTEAFF. CDR3 in DNA: TGTGCCATCAGGGGACAGCAGAACACTGAAGCTTTCTTT.